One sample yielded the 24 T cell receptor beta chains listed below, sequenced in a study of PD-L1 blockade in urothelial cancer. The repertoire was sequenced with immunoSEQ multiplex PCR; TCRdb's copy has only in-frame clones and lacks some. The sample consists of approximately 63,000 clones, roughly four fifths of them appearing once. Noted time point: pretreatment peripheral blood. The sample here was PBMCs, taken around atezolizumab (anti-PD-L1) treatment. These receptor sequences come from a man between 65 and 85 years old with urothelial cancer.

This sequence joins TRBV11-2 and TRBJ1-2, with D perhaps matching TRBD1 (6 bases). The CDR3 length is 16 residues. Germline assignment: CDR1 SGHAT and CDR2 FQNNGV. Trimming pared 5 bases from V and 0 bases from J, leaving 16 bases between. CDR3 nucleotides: TGTGCCAGCAGCCCTACAGGGAGTTGGGCTAACTATGGCTACACCTTC. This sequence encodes CASSPTGSWANYGYTF.

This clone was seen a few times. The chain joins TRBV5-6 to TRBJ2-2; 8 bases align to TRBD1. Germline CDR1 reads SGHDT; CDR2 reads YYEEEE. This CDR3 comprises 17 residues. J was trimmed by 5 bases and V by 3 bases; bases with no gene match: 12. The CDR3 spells CASSSVGQGRRTGELFF. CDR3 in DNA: TGTGCCAGCAGCTCAGTCGGACAGGGCCGTAGGACCGGGGAGCTGTTTTTT.

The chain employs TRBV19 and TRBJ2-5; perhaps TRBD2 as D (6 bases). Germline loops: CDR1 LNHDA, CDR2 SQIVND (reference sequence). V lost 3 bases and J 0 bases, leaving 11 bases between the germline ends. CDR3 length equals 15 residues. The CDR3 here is CASSIGGADQETQYF. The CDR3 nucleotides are TGTGCCAGTAGTATCGGAGGGGCCGACCAAGAGACCCAGTACTTC.

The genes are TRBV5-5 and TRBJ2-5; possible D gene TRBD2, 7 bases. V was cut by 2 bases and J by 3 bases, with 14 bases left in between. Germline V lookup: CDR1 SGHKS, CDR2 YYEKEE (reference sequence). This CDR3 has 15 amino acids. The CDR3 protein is CASSFNGGREETQYF. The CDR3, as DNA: TGTGCCAGCAGCTTTAACGGGGGGCGTGAAGAGACCCAGTACTTC.

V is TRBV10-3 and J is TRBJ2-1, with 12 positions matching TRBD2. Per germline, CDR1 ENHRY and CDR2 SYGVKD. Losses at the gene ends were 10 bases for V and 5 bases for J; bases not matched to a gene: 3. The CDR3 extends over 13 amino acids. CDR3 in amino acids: CATGLAGNNEQFF. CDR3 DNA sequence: TGTGCCACAGGACTAGCGGGGAACAATGAGCAGTTCTTC.

The CDR3 bases are TGTGCCAGTAGTATCTCTAGCGCAAGCTCCTACGAGCAGTACTTC. Translation gives CASSISSASSYEQYF. V gene TRBV19 combines with J gene TRBJ2-7, with a possible D match to TRBD2 (6 bases). The length of the CDR3 is 15 residues. The germline V and J ends were trimmed by 3 bases and 0 bases, with 12 bases remaining between them. Looked up from germline, CDR1 is LNHDA and CDR2 is SQIVND (reference sequence). Full variable domain (remainder filled in from reference TRBV19 and TRBJ2-7): DGGITQSPKYLFRKEGQNVTLSCEQNLNHDAMYWYRQDPGQGLRLIYYSQIVNDFQKGDIAEGYSVSREKKESFPLTVTSAQKNPTAFYLCASSISSASSYEQYFGPGTRLTVT.

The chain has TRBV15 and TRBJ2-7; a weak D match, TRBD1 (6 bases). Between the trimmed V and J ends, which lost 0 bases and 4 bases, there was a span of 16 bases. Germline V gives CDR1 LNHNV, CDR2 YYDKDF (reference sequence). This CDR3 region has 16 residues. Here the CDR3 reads CATSRDRETGAYEQYF. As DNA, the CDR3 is TGTGCCACCAGCAGAGATAGGGAGACAGGAGCTTACGAGCAGTACTTC.

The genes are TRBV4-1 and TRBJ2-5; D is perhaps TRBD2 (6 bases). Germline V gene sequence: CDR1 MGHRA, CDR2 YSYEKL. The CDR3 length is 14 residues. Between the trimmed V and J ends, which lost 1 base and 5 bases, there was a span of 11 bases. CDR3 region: CASSQVGGAETQYF. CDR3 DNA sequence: TGCGCCAGCAGCCAAGTAGGAGGGGCGGAGACCCAGTACTTC.

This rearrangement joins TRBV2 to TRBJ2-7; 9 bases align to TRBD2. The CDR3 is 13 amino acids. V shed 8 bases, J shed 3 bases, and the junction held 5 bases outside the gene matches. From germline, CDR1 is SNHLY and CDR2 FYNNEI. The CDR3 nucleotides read TGTGCCAGCTCACTAGCGGGTCTCTACGAGCAGTACTTC. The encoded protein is CASSLAGLYEQYF.

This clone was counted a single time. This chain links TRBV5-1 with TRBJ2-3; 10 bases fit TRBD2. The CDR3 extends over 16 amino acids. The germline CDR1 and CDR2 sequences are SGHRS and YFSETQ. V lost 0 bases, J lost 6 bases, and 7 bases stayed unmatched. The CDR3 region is CASSLVSSGSFDTQYF. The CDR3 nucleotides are TGCGCCAGCAGCTTGGTCTCTAGCGGGAGCTTTGATACGCAGTATTTT.

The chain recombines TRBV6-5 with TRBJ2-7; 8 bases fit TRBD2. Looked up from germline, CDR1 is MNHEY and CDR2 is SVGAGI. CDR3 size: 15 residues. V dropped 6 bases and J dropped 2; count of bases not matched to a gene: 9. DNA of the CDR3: TGTGCCAGCAGCCGCGGGAGGATGGGACCCTACGAGCAGTACTTC. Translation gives CASSRGRMGPYEQYF.

This chain's CDR3 is CASSVYQGAAEAFF. CDR3 in DNA: TGTGCCAGCAGCGTATATCAGGGGGCCGCTGAAGCTTTCTTT. The chain combines TRBV7-9 with TRBJ1-1; 8 bases agree with TRBD1. The germline CDR1 and CDR2 sequences are SEHNR and FQNEAQ (reference sequence). The V and J ends lost 5 bases and 6 bases, in that order; junction bases with no gene match: 8. The CDR3 extends over 14 amino acids. The entire variable domain, with the rest obtained from reference TRBV7-9 and TRBJ1-1, is as follows: DTGVSQNPRHKITKRGQNVTFRCDPISEHNRLYWYRQTLGQGPEFLTYFQNEAQLEKSRLLSDRFSAERPKGSFSTLEIQRTEQGDSAMYLCASSVYQGAAEAFFGQGTRLTVV.

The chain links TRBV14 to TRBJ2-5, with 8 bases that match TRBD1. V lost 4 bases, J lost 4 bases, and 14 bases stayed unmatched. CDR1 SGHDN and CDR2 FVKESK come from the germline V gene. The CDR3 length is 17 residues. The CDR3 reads CASSPAPGTGVRETQYF. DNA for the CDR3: TGTGCCAGCAGCCCAGCCCCTGGGACAGGAGTACGAGAGACCCAGTACTTC.

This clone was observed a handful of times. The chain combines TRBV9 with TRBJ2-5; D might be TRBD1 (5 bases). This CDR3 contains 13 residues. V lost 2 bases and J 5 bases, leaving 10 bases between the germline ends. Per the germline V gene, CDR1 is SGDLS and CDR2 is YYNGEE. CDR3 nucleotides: TGTGCCAGCAGCGTTGGGGCTTGGGAGACCCAGTACTTC. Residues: CASSVGAWETQYF.

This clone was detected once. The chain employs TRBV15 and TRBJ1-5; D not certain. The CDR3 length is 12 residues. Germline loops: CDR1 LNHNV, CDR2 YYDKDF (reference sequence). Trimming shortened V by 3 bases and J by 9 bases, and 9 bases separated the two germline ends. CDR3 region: CATSRDRGPQHF. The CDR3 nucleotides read TGTGCCACCAGCAGGGACCGGGGGCCCCAGCATTTT.

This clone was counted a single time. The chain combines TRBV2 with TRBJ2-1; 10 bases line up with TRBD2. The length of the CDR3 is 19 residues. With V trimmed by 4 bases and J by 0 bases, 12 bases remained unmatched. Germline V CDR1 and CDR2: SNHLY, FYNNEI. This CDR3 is CASSAPQRLAGSSYNEQFF. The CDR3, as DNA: TGTGCCAGCAGTGCCCCGCAGCGACTAGCGGGTAGCTCCTACAATGAGCAGTTCTTC. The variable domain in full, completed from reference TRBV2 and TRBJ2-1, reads EPEVTQTPSHQVTQMGQEVILRCVPISNHLYFYWYRQILGQKVEFLVSFYNNEISEKSEIFDDQFSVERPDGSNFTLKIRSTKLEDSAMYFCASSAPQRLAGSSYNEQFFGPGTRLTVL.

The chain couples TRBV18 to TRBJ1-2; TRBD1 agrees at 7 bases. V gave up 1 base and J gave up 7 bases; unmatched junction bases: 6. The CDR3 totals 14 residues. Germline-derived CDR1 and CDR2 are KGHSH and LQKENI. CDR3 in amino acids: CASSPRGGESGYTF. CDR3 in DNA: TGTGCCAGCTCACCACGAGGGGGCGAAAGTGGCTACACCTTC.

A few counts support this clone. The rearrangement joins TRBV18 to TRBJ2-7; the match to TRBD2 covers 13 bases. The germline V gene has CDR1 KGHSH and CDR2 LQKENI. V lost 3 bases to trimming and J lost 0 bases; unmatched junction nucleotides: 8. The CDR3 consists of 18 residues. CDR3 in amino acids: CASSPRTSGRDNSYEQYF. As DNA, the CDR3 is TGTGCCAGCTCACCGCGGACTAGCGGGAGAGACAACTCCTACGAGCAGTACTTC.

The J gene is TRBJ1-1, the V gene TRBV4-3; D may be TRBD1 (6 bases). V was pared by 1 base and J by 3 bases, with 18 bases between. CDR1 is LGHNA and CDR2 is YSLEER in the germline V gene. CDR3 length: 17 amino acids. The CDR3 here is CASSQGVSGDPDTEAFF. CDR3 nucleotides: TGCGCCAGCAGCCAAGGAGTTTCAGGGGACCCGGACACTGAAGCTTTCTTT.

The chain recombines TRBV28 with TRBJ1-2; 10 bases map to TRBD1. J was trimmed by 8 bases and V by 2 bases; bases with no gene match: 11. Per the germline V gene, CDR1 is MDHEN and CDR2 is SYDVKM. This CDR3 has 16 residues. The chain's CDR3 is CASSLGGTTGGDGYTF. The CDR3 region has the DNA TGTGCCAGCAGTTTAGGGGGCACGACAGGGGGCGACGGCTACACCTTC.

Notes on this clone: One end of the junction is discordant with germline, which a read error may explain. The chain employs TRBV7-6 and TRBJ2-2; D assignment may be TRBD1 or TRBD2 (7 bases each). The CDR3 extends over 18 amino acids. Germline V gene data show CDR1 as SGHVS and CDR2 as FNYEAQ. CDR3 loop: CASSLAVGGGQNTGELFF. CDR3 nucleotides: TGTGCCAGCAGCCTAGCGGTAGGAGGGGGCCAAAACACCGGGGAGCTGTTTTTT.

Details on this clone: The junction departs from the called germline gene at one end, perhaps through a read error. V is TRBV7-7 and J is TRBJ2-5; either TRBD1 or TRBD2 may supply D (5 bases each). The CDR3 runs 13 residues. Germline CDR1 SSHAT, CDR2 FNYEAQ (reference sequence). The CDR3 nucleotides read TGTGCTAGCAGCTTAGGGGCGGGAGAGACCCAGTACTTC. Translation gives CASSLGAGETQYF.

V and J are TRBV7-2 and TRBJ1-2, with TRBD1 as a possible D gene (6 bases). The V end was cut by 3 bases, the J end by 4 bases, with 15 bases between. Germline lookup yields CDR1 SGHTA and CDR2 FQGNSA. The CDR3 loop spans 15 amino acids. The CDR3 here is CASSFEDRNFYGYTF. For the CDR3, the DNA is TGTGCCAGCAGCTTCGAAGACAGGAACTTCTATGGCTACACCTTC.

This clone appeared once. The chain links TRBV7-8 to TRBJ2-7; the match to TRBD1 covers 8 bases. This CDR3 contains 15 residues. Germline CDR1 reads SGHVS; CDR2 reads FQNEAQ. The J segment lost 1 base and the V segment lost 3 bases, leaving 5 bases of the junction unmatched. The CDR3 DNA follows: TGTGCCAGCAGCTTGCAGGGGACAGGATCCTACGAGCAGTACTTC. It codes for CASSLQGTGSYEQYF.